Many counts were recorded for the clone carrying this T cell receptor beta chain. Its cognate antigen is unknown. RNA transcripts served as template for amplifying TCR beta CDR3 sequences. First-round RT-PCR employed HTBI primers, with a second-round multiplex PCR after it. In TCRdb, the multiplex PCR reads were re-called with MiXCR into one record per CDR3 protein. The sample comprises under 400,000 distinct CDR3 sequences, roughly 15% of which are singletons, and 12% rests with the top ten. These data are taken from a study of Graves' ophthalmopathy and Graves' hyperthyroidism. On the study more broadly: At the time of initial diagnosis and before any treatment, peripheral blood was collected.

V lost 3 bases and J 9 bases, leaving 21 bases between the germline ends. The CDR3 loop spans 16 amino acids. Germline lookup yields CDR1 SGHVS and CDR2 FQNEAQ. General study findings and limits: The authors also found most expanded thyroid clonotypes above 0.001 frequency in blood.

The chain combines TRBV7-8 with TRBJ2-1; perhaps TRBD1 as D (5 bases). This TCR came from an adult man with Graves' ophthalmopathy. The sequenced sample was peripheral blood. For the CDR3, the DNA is TGTGCCAGCAGCTTTCCCCCCGCAGGGTTTAGAGGTGAGCAGTTCTTC. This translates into CASSFPPAGFRGEQFF.